These 29 T cell receptor beta chains came from one sample sequenced in a study of blood T cell repertoires in COVID-19. Sequencing was performed with immunoSEQ multiplex PCR; in TCRdb, only in-frame clones are kept and a portion is missing. The sample gives about 220,000 clones, 80% to 90% of which show up once; over 3% is in the top ten. The source material was PBMCs or T cells enriched from blood (not recorded which). These receptors were taken from a young woman in a cohort exposed to, infected with or recovered from COVID-19 (not recorded which).

V usage is TRBV30 and J usage is TRBJ2-1; D is ambiguous. CDR1 is GTSNPN, CDR2 SVGIG, per germline (reference sequence). Trimming left V 2 bases short and J 6 bases short, with 8 bases between. This CDR3 is 12 amino acids long. CDR3 nucleotides: TGTGCCTGGAGTCGGCAGGCCAATGAGCAGTTCTTC. Its translation: CAWSRQANEQFF.

This clone is a singleton in its sample. This chain connects TRBV9 to TRBJ1-1, with D perhaps TRBD1 (6 bases). Per germline, CDR1 SGDLS and CDR2 YYNGEE. V lost 0 bases, J lost 0 bases, and 9 bases lay in between. CDR3 size: 15 residues. CDR3 sequence (DNA): TGTGCCAGCAGCGTAGTCGGGACAATGAACACTGAAGCTTTCTTT. Translating gives CASSVVGTMNTEAFF.

CDR3 bases: TGTGCCAGCAGCGTAGCGGTGAGCTCCTATAATTCACCCCTCCACTTT. Translation gives CASSVAVSSYNSPLHF. The chain carries TRBV9 and TRBJ1-6; unclear D gene. Germline V gene lookup returns CDR1 SGDLS and CDR2 YYNGEE. CDR3 length: 16 residues. V lost 0 bases, J lost 0 bases, and 7 bases lay in between. The full variable domain, in which reference TRBV9 and TRBJ1-6 provide the parts outside the CDR3, is DSGVTQTPKHLITATGQRVTLRCSPRSGDLSVYWYQQSLDQGLQFLIQYYNGEERAKGNILERFSAQQFPDLHSELNLSSLELGDSALYFCASSVAVSSYNSPLHFGNGTRLTVT.

In DNA, the CDR3 is TGCGCCAGCAGCCACCCGGACAGGGTGGGGGATCCAGATACGCAGTATTTT. Residues: CASSHPDRVGDPDTQYF. The rearrangement uses TRBV4-1 and TRBJ2-3; 8 bases match TRBD1. Germline CDR1 MGHRA, CDR2 YSYEKL. This CDR3 comprises 17 residues. Trimming cost V 3 bases and J 4 bases; bases outside gene matches: 12.

The rearrangement joins TRBV6-5 to TRBJ1-1; possibly TRBD1 for D (5 bases). V gave up 4 bases and J gave up 2 bases, with 11 bases separating them. CDR1 MNHEY and CDR2 SVGAGI come from the germline V gene. The CDR3 runs 14 residues. This CDR3 reads CASSSRQPNTEAFF. CDR3 nucleotides: TGTGCCAGCAGTTCGAGACAGCCCAACACTGAAGCTTTCTTT.

To note about this clone: Other DNA sequences from this sample encode an identical CDR3 as well. The chain couples TRBV6-5 to TRBJ1-2; no clear D. CDR1 is MNHEY, CDR2 SVGAGI, per germline. This CDR3 is 11 amino acids long. Trimming pared 6 bases from V and 4 bases from J, leaving 6 bases between. The CDR3 loop reads CASSSSYGYTF. The CDR3 DNA follows: TGTGCCAGCAGCTCTTCCTATGGCTACACCTTC.

The J gene is TRBJ1-3, the V gene TRBV2; D gene ambiguous. CDR3 length: 13 amino acids. Per the germline V gene, CDR1 is SNHLY and CDR2 is FYNNEI. Trimming left V 6 bases short and J 4 bases short, with 10 bases between. CDR3 coding DNA: TGTGCCAGCAGGGCCCGAGGGGGAAACACCATATATTTT. It encodes CASRARGGNTIYF.

This chain joins TRBV28 and TRBJ1-4; 7 bases map to TRBD1. CDR3 length equals 15 residues. J gave up 3 bases and V 6 bases, and 7 bases lay outside the gene matches. The germline gives CDR1 MDHEN, CDR2 SYDVKM. CDR3 bases: TGTGCCAGCAGCCCTGGGACAGCAGCTAATGAAAAACTGTTTTTT. Translated, it gives CASSPGTAANEKLFF.

CDR3 in DNA: TGTGCCAGCAGTCCCGTACCCTTAGCGGGGGGGCCCTACAATGAGCAGTTCTTC. Translation gives CASSPVPLAGGPYNEQFF. The chain links TRBV28 to TRBJ2-1; 11 bases match TRBD2. Per the germline V gene, CDR1 is MDHEN and CDR2 is SYDVKM. This CDR3 region has 18 residues. V gave up 5 bases and J gave up 2 bases; unmatched junction bases: 11.

This clone was picked up one time. Different DNA sequences within this sample yield the same CDR3. The chain joins TRBV5-1 to TRBJ1-1, with 9 bases that match TRBD1. Germline CDR1 is SGHRS and CDR2 is YFSETQ. The CDR3 runs to 14 residues. V shed 4 bases, J shed 4 bases, and the junction held 5 bases outside the gene matches. CDR3 nucleotides: TGCGCCAGCAGCCTGGGACAGGGCCGCACTGAAGCTTTCTTT. Translation gives CASSLGQGRTEAFF.

The chain recombines TRBV7-8 with TRBJ1-2; 9 bases line up with TRBD1. Germline V gene lookup returns CDR1 SGHVS and CDR2 FQNEAQ. V lost 6 bases, J lost 5 bases, and 10 bases stayed unmatched. The CDR3 loop spans 15 amino acids. In DNA, the CDR3 is TGTGCCAGCAGAACTTCGGGACAGGGAGCTTATGGCTACACCTTC. Protein sequence: CASRTSGQGAYGYTF.

The J gene is TRBJ2-7, the V gene TRBV10-1; no clear D. The CDR3 length is 13 residues. The V gene lost 0 bases and the J gene lost 3 bases, with 6 bases spanning the gap. Germline V gene data show CDR1 as WNHNN and CDR2 as SYGVQD (reference sequence). CDR3 coding DNA: TGCGCCAGCAGTGAGTCAAACAGCTACGAGCAGTACTTC. Its translation is CASSESNSYEQYF.

This clone is a singleton in its sample. The chain combines TRBV7-9 with TRBJ1-5; D possibly corresponds to TRBD1 (5 bases). Germline V lookup: CDR1 SEHNR, CDR2 FQNEAQ (reference sequence). Deletions cut 5 bases from V and 4 bases from J, with 18 bases between. This CDR3 contains 16 residues. This CDR3 is CASSTGPTEGNQPQHF. The CDR3 region has the DNA TGTGCCAGCAGCACAGGACCCACCGAAGGGAATCAGCCCCAGCATTTT.

The chain is built from TRBV6-5 and TRBJ2-5, with a possible D match to TRBD1 (6 bases). In germline, CDR1 is MNHEY, CDR2 SVGAGI. Trimming removed 0 bases at V and 5 bases at J, with 13 bases between. This CDR3 is built from 15 residues. The CDR3 DNA follows: TGTGCCAGCAGTTACTCAAACAGGGAAGGGGAGACCCAGTACTTC. This encodes CASSYSNREGETQYF.

The chain couples TRBV19 to TRBJ1-6, with D possibly being TRBD1 (6 bases). This CDR3 is built from 15 residues. Trimming left V 5 bases short and J 6 bases short, with 14 bases between. Germline-derived CDR1 and CDR2 are LNHDA and SQIVND (reference sequence). CDR3 bases: TGTGCCAGTAGTCCATTCCGGACAGCTAATTCACCCCTCCACTTT. Translation gives CASSPFRTANSPLHF.

The chain has TRBV6-5 and TRBJ1-4; D perhaps matches TRBD1 (5 bases). Germline V gives CDR1 MNHEY, CDR2 SVGAGI. V was clipped by 8 bases and J by 7 bases, with 17 bases between them. This CDR3 has 14 amino acids. The CDR3 nucleotides read TGTGCCAGCTCTGCGGGGGGAGAAGGTGAAAAACTGTTTTTT. This gives the protein CASSAGGEGEKLFF.

On this clone: Other DNA sequences in the same sample also yield this CDR3. This chain connects TRBV7-2 to TRBJ2-3; D remains ambiguous. The CDR3 has 14 residues. V was shortened by 0 bases and J by 1 base, with 5 bases between the two germline ends. Germline V CDR1 and CDR2: SGHTA, FQGNSA. The CDR3: CASSLASGTDTQYF. The CDR3 DNA reads as TGTGCCAGCAGCTTAGCCAGCGGCACAGATACGCAGTATTTT.

The chain carries TRBV15 and TRBJ2-7; TRBD2 might be the D (7 bases). V shed 8 bases and J shed 1 base, with 12 bases lying between them. The CDR3 consists of 13 residues. The germline CDR1 and CDR2 sequences are LNHNV and YYDKDF (reference sequence). The CDR3 spells CATRGRGSYEQYF. CDR3 nucleotide sequence: TGTGCCACCCGAGGGAGGGGGTCCTACGAGCAGTACTTC.

The genes are TRBV5-4 and TRBJ2-2; possible D gene TRBD1, 6 bases. This CDR3 has 16 amino acids. CDR1 is SGHNT and CDR2 is YYREEE in the germline V gene (reference sequence). The V gene lost 5 bases and the J gene lost 2 bases, with 16 bases spanning the gap. CDR3 DNA sequence: TGTGCCAGCAGTCCTCCCGGGACAACCAACACCGGGGAGCTGTTTTTT. It yields the protein CASSPPGTTNTGELFF.

The chain carries TRBV7-2 and TRBJ2-2; 14 bases align to TRBD2. The germline gives CDR1 SGHTA, CDR2 FQGNSA. With 6 bases clipped from V and 2 bases from J, the junction kept 8 bases outside the gene matches. The CDR3 consists of 18 residues. The CDR3 DNA is TGTGCCAGCAGAATAGGGACTAGCGGGAGTATTAACACCGGGGAGCTGTTTTTT. Translation: CASRIGTSGSINTGELFF.

The count of this clone is one. The chain carries TRBV5-1 and TRBJ2-3, with D uncertain. The CDR3 sequence is 15 residues long. Looked up from germline, CDR1 is SGHRS and CDR2 is YFSETQ. The V and J ends lost 3 bases and 1 base respectively, with 12 bases between them. The CDR3 coding sequence is TGCGCCAGCAGCTCCTTAGGAGCGCGCACAGATACGCAGTATTTT. Its protein product is CASSSLGARTDTQYF.

The chain links TRBV2 to TRBJ1-3; 9 bases fit TRBD1. The CDR3 length is 16 residues. Germline V gene sequence: CDR1 SNHLY, CDR2 FYNNEI. Germline trimming cut 8 bases from V and 4 bases from J; bases unmatched to any gene: 12. The CDR3 nucleotides read TGTGCCAGCCGCCAATCACAGGGGGCTTGGGGAAACACCATATATTTT. This translates into CASRQSQGAWGNTIYF.

The J gene is TRBJ1-1, the V gene TRBV19; weak D call: TRBD1 (5 bases). The germline gives CDR1 LNHDA, CDR2 SQIVND (reference sequence). The CDR3 runs to 14 residues. V was trimmed by 3 bases and J by 3 bases, leaving 11 bases between them. CDR3 region: CASSITTGDTEAFF. The CDR3 DNA reads TGTGCCAGTAGTATTACCACGGGGGACACTGAAGCTTTCTTT.

This chain connects TRBV7-2 to TRBJ2-2, with D tentatively TRBD2 (5 bases). The length of the CDR3 is 15 residues. From germline, CDR1 is SGHTA and CDR2 FQGNSA. V was shortened by 0 bases and J by 4 bases, with 9 bases between the two germline ends. Here the CDR3 reads CASSLAQGGTGELFF. The DNA for the CDR3 is TGTGCCAGCAGCTTAGCCCAAGGAGGCACCGGGGAGCTGTTTTTT.

The J gene is TRBJ1-5, the V gene TRBV27; the match to TRBD1 covers 8 bases. The junction had 7 bases not matched to a gene; V was cut back by 6 bases and J by 3 bases. The CDR3 contains 15 residues. Germline V lookup: CDR1 MNHEY, CDR2 SMNVEV (reference sequence). The CDR3 bases are TGTGCCAGCAGCCTCACAGGGGGATACAATCAGCCCCAGCATTTT. Its protein product is CASSLTGGYNQPQHF.

This sequence joins TRBV13 and TRBJ2-2, with D hard to call. Germline loops: CDR1 PRHDT, CDR2 FYEKMQ (reference sequence). This CDR3 spans 17 amino acids. V lost 5 bases to trimming and J lost 1 base, with 17 bases between them. This CDR3 reads CASSPHPIQENTGELFF. In DNA, the CDR3 is TGTGCCAGCAGCCCCCACCCGATCCAGGAGAACACCGGGGAGCTGTTTTTT.

J is TRBJ2-1 and V is TRBV11-3; 9 bases match TRBD2. Germline V lookup: CDR1 SGHNT, CDR2 YENEEA. The V segment lost 5 bases and the J segment 9 bases; nucleotides outside the gene matches: 5. The CDR3 totals 13 residues. This CDR3 reads CASSPGLAFEQFF. The CDR3 DNA is TGTGCCAGCAGCCCCGGACTAGCGTTTGAGCAGTTCTTC.

The chain recombines TRBV12-3 or TRBV12-4 with TRBJ2-1, with TRBD2 matching over 7 bases. J gave up 10 bases and V 8 bases, and 11 bases lay outside the gene matches. The CDR3 is made up of 13 amino acids. The CDR3 DNA follows: TGTGCCAGCGGGTTTGAAGCGGGGCTGGAGCAGTTCTTC. This gives the protein CASGFEAGLEQFF.

The rearrangement links TRBV6-5 to TRBJ1-2, with a tentative D call TRBD1 (5 bases). The CDR3 totals 13 residues. The germline CDR1 and CDR2 sequences are MNHEY and SVGAGI. V dropped 10 bases and J dropped 4 bases, with 16 bases sitting between them. This CDR3 reads CANAFDTGYGYTF. CDR3 bases: TGTGCCAACGCGTTTGATACAGGCTATGGCTACACCTTC.